This T cell receptor beta chain was observed in a study of cytomegalovirus exposure and HLA in healthy donors. Across the whole study: Prior work identified around 120 million unique TCR beta sequences in approximately 180 million T cells. Most genotyped donors, 65% to 90% of 300 to 400, had Caucasian-associated genetic ancestry. Study-level findings and limits: In a later analysis, a missense DCLRE1C variant was linked to TCR beta V- and J-gene trimming.

In regard to this clone: The antigen is unknown.

Primers: 60 Vbeta forward and 13 Jbeta reverse. The assay was immunoSEQ multiplex PCR, and TCRdb's table has in-frame clones only and misses some. The repertoire holds roughly 150,000 clones, over 65% seen once, with less than 3% in the top ten. There are 14 residues in the CDR3. The ends were cut back, 1 base at V and 4 bases at J, with 10 bases in the middle. CDR1 is SEHNR, CDR2 FQNEAQ, per germline (reference sequence). The chain is built from TRBV7-9 and TRBJ1-2, with D uncertain. Sequenced: PBMCs. This TCR was sampled from a male donor in good health and CMV-seronegative. The CDR3 nucleotides read TGTGCCAGCAGCTTAGTGTTATCTATCTATGGCTACACCTTC. It encodes CASSLVLSIYGYTF.